This T cell receptor beta chain was obtained from a study of cytomegalovirus exposure and HLA in healthy donors. Study-wide findings and caveats: Cytomegalovirus association was assigned to some 160 TCR beta chains.

13 Jbeta primers and 60 Vbeta primers were used for the PCR. The protocol was immunoSEQ multiplex PCR, while the TCRdb copy is restricted to in-frame clones and leaves out a portion. Of around 250,000 clones in the sample, approximately 81% were seen once. The CDR3 has 15 residues. V trimming: 5 bases; J trimming: 6 bases; junction bases outside the gene matches: 7. Germline assignment: CDR1 GTSNPN and CDR2 SVGIG (reference sequence). A note on this clone: Its antigen is unidentified.

Sequencing input: PBMCs. This sequence originates from a woman aged 55 to 70 in good health and CMV-seropositive. The V and J genes are TRBV30 and TRBJ2-7; 16 bases fit TRBD2. The DNA of the CDR3 is TGTGCCTGGGCGGGACTAGCGGGAGGGACAACCGAGCAGTACTTC. Amino acids: CAWAGLAGGTTEQYF.